Detailed here is one T cell receptor (beta chain). Its antigen has not been determined. No per-base quality is available; no much larger clone lies one base away. Using the deep immunoSEQ assay, multiplex PCR amplified TCR CDR3 regions from genomic DNA. Extracted genomic DNA from each cell subset was spread evenly across all wells of several immunoSEQ 96-well plates, with each plate serving as a replicate. Each replicate PCR for sorted subsets received about 210 ng genomic DNA, equal to roughly 33,000 T cell genomes. The purified libraries were quantified using a Qubit 3.0 fluorometer, sized with a Bioanalyzer 2100, and then quantified again using the KAPA Library Quantification kit. Each immunoSEQ 96-well plate was sequenced on its own single-read 150-cycle Illumina NextSeq 550 flow cell. In the original analysis: The immunoSEQ output contained only junctional sequences without quality scores, so filtering could not match that applied to full-length reads. To assign V/J genes and CDR3, sequences were annotated using PyIR, a Python wrapper for IgBLAST v1.9, with IMGT germline references. Reads were removed for weak V/J assignments (E-value above 1e-6), missing CDR3, stop codons, out-of-frame junctions, or ambiguous translated residues. V3J clonotypes were defined as sequences sharing an identical inferred V gene, J gene, and CDR3 amino acid sequence. Percentage overlap between repertoires was computed as shared unique clonotypes divided by the size of the smaller repertoire. Richness of each repertoire was evaluated using RTK rarefaction, the Chao1 estimator, and Recon v2.1 estimates of unobserved clonotypes. Generation probabilities were computed with OLGA for all TCRbeta clonotypes obtained by the gDNA method from a few donors. Entries here come from immuneACCESS through TCRdb and include only in-frame sequences with V and J called. Some clones fail to appear in such tables; in the studies checked, an unresolved V gene covers under half of the shortfall, and the cause of the remainder is unknown. Clone size and the V and J calls come from that table; the DNA yielded D and trimming. The sample data list over 2 million clones, and 92% of these were observed just once. Together, the top ten hold approximately 0.39% of the sample.

The CDR3 covers 20 residues, taking in both the cysteine and the phenylalanine. Here the CDR3 DNA is all that survives: 60 bases in frame from base 1. V is trimmed back by 7 bases and J by 11 bases, and the junction contains 28 bases that no gene match accounts for. The germline V gene (reference sequence) provides CDR1 LNHDA and CDR2 SQIVND. The sample originates from a study of shared clonotypes between healthy human individuals (TCRdb year 2020). About the study as a whole: A couple of women and a few men aged 18 to 49 years were included in the cohort. For each donor, three plates each were used for CD4 naive and CD4 memory, two plates were used for CD8 naive, and one plate was used for CD8 memory. To estimate repertoire size and how much clonotypes are shared between individuals, the study performed deep sequencing of blood TCR repertoires from a handful of healthy adults. To increase sequencing depth and limit assay-specific biases, different laboratories used diverse techniques to prepare libraries and sequence TCR repertoires. Leukapheresis yielded between about 0.94 and 9 billion PBMCs per donor. Results the study describes overall, beyond this receptor: Higher generation probabilities were observed for clonotypes shared by all four sorted-subset donors than for non-shared clonotypes. The genetic and exposure-history diversity represented was limited by the small number of donors. Incomplete sequencing was indicated by rarefaction of sorted-subset datasets, despite the large sequencing depth. Sharing across a handful of donors was observed for 4.5% to 6.5% of naive CD4, less than 4% of naive CD8, 2% to 2.5% of memory CD4, and roughly 0.4% of memory CD8 clonotypes. Pairwise subsampling led to the expectation that sequencing depth would affect the degree of clonotype sharing among donors. Estimated clonotype richness was generally larger for naive than for memory subsets. Sampling was restricted to blood, and TCR repertoires in tissues likely differ from the TCR repertoires found in blood.

Donors were healthy HIV-negative adults with no recently reported acute infections or vaccinations. Every donor was a Caucasian adult residing in Nashville, Tennessee, USA. CD4+ T cells were enriched by magnetic negative selection; naive cells were then positively selected on CD45RA, and the negative fraction formed the memory subset. Blood was obtained by leukapheresis, after which PBMCs were separated by Ficoll-Histopaque density gradient centrifugation and cryopreserved in liquid nitrogen vapor phase. Analytical flow cytometry was used to check the purity and quantity of each magnetically sorted T cell population. From each sorted fraction, genomic DNA was isolated and quantified by UV absorbance on a Nanodrop 2000c.

Recombination connected TRBV19 to TRBJ2-3, and TRBD2 matches 12 of the central bases. The specimen sequenced was naive CD4+ T cells from PBMCs. The sample's cell subset or site label is to be understood as: CD45RA+ positively selected. The clonotype originates from a man aged 18 to 29 in good health. Some clones in this sample may be carry-over from other donors' samples. The nucleotide sequence is TGTGCCAGTAAACCCGCTGGACTAGCGGGGACTTTGGTTCCCAGGGATGGGCAGTATTTT. This translates into CASKPAGLAGTLVPRDGQYF.